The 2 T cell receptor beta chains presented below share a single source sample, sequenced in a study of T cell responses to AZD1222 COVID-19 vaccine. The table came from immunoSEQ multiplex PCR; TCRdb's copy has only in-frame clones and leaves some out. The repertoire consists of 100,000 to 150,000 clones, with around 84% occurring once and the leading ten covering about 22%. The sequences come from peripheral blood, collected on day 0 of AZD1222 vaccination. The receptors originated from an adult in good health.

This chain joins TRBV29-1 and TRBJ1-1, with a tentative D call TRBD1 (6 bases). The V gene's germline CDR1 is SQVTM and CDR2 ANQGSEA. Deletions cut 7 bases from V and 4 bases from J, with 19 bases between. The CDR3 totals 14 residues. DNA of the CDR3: TGCAGCGCTGGACGGGGGGCCAGGAGCACTGAAGCTTTCTTT. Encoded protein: CSAGRGARSTEAFF.

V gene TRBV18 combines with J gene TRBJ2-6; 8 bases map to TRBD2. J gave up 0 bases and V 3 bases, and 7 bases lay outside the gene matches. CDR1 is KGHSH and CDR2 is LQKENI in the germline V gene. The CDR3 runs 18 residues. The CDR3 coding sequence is TGTGCCAGCTCACCTCTTCGGGGGGGTTCCTCTGGGGCCAACGTCCTGACTTTC. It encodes CASSPLRGGSSGANVLTF.